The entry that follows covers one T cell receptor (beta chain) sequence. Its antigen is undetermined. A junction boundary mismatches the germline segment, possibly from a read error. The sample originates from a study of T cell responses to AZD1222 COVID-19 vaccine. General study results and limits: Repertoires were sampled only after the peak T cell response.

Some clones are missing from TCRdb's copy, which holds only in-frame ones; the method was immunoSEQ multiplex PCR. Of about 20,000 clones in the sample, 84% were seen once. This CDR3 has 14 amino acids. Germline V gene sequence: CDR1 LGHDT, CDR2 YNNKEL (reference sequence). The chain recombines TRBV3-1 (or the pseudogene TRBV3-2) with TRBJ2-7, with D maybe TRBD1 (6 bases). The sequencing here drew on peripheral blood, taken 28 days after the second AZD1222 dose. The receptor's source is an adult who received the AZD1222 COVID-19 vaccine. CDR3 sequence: CASKPWTDSHEQYF. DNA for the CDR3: TGTGCCAGCAAGCCTTGGACAGACTCCCACGAGCAGTACTTC.